Listed below are T cell receptor beta chains from one sample, sequenced in a study of T cells after yellow fever vaccination. TCRdb re-analysed the 5' RACE reads in MiXCR, keeping a single row per CDR3 protein. The sample holds some 350,000 distinct CDR3 sequences, approximately 4% seen once. The sequencing used PBMCs, collected 5 days after the yellow fever booster vaccination. These receptors were collected from a young man who received the YFV17D yellow fever vaccine. The CDR3 runs from the conserved cysteine through the conserved F or W. The D gene is left open where the match is weak. Size is omitted from some rows. Given values are once, few, many or a class for expanded clones.

d_gene | j_gene | abundance | v_gene | CDR3nt | CDR3aa
TRBD2 | TRBJ2-3 | NA | TRBV5-4 | TGTGCCAGCAGCTTGGGAAAGGGACTAGCGGTCACAGATACGCAGTATTTT | CASSLGKGLAVTDTQYF
TRBD2 | TRBJ2-5 | NA | TRBV7-3 | TGTGCCAGCAGCTTAAAAGGACTAGCGGGGGGACGAGAGACCCAGTACTTC | CASSLKGLAGGRETQYF
TRBD1 | TRBJ1-6 | NA | TRBV20-1 | TGCAGTGCTATTTTCTCGACAGGGATTAATTCACCCCTCCACTTT | CSAIFSTGINSPLHF
NA | TRBJ1-2 | NA | TRBV18 | TGTGCCAGCTCATTACAGGGTGTAAGCGGCTACACCTTC | CASSLQGVSGYTF
NA | TRBJ2-2 | many | TRBV5-6 | TGTGCCAGCAGACTAGAGGCCGGGGAGCTGTTTTTT | CASRLEAGELFF
NA | TRBJ2-2 | few | TRBV14 | TGTGCCAGCAGCCAATCGGGTGGGCCGAACACCGGGGAGCTGTTTTTT | CASSQSGGPNTGELFF
NA | TRBJ1-2 | few | TRBV7-9 | TGTGCCAGCAGCCCCCCGGCAACCGAAAACTATGGCTACACCTTC | CASSPPATENYGYTF
NA | TRBJ2-3 | many | TRBV21-1 | TGTGCCAGCAGCAAAGGGTCCTCGTGGGCTAGCGGGGGGCGAAAGCACGGCACAGATACGCAGTATTTT | CASSKGSSWASGGRKHGTDTQYF
TRBD2 | TRBJ2-1 | NA | TRBV5-1 | TGCGCCAGCAGCTCTAAGGGTAGCGGGGGGGCAGATGAGCAGTTCTTC | CASSSKGSGGADEQFF
NA | TRBJ2-6 | NA | TRBV29-1 | TGCAGCGTTGAAGGCACCAATCAGTTCTCTGGGGCCAACGTCCTGACTTTC | CSVEGTNQFSGANVLTF
TRBD2 | TRBJ2-3 | few | TRBV7-2 | TGTGCCAGCAGCCCCCTAGCGGGGGGGCTTACAGATACGCAGTATTTT | CASSPLAGGLTDTQYF
TRBD2 | TRBJ2-5 | many | TRBV11-1 | TGTGCCAGCAGCTTAGGGGGACTAGCGGGACAAGAGACCCAGTACTTC | CASSLGGLAGQETQYF
TRBD2 | TRBJ2-5 | NA | TRBV7-9 | TGTGCCAGCACCGGACTAGCGGGGGGGCCTCAGGAGACCCAGTACTTC | CASTGLAGGPQETQYF
TRBD1 | TRBJ2-1 | NA | TRBV6-6 | TGTGCCGGGGGGGACAGGGTGGGTGAGCAGTTCTTC | CAGGDRVGEQFF
TRBD1 | TRBJ1-5 | many | TRBV5-5 | TGTGCCAGCAGCGATCCAAGGACAGGGTGGGATCAGCCCCAGCATTTT | CASSDPRTGWDQPQHF
NA | TRBJ2-3 | many | TRBV7-9 | TGTGCCAGCAGCCTGGACTCAACCCCAGATACGCAGTATTTT | CASSLDSTPDTQYF
NA | TRBJ1-4 | few | TRBV18 | TGTGCCAGCTCACCAAGGGACACCCAGGCAACTAATGAAAAACTGTTTTTT | CASSPRDTQATNEKLFF
TRBD2 | TRBJ2-3 | many | TRBV5-1 | TGCGCCAGCAGCTTGGTAGATGGGACTACGGGTGATACGCAGTATTTT | CASSLVDGTTGDTQYF
TRBD2 | TRBJ2-1 | NA | TRBV20-1 | TGCAGTGCTAGAGATCTAAGCGGGGGCCTCAATGAGCAGTTCTTC | CSARDLSGGLNEQFF
TRBD1 | TRBJ2-5 | many | TRBV2 | TGTGCCAGCAGAACCGGGACAGGGGGCGTGGAGACCCAGTACTTC | CASRTGTGGVETQYF
NA | TRBJ2-5 | NA | TRBV12-5 | TGTGCTAGTGGTTGGCAAGAGACCCAGTACTTC | CASGWQETQYF
NA | TRBJ2-1 | few | TRBV6-5 | TGTGCCAGCAGTTCGAACGGGGGCCCCCGGGGTGAGCAGTTCTTC | CASSSNGGPRGEQFF
TRBD1 | TRBJ1-1 | NA | TRBV7-8 | TGTGCCAGCAGCCGAACCCCGACAGGGGCTATGAACACTGAAGCTTTCTTT | CASSRTPTGAMNTEAFF
NA | TRBJ1-2 | few | TRBV4-3 | TGCGCCAGCAGCAAACAGGGAGATGGCTACACCTTC | CASSKQGDGYTF
TRBD2 | TRBJ2-3 | NA | TRBV7-2 | TGTGCCAGCAGCTTAGACCGGGGGGAAAGGCATACGCAGTATTTT | CASSLDRGERHTQYF
TRBD1 | TRBJ1-4 | many | TRBV10-3 | TGTGCCGCCCGGACAGGGGAAAATGAAAAACTGTTTTTT | CAARTGENEKLFF
NA | TRBJ2-1 | few | TRBV6-5 | TGTGCCAGCACCCGCAGTGAGCAGTTCTTC | CASTRSEQFF
TRBD1 | TRBJ1-1 | many | TRBV29-1 | TGCAGCGGCCTTCCGGGCGGGACAGATACTGAAGCTTTCTTT | CSGLPGGTDTEAFF
TRBD2 | TRBJ2-5 | NA | TRBV6-1 | TGTGCCAGCAGAACACGGACTAGCGGGGACATCCAAGAGACCCAGTACTTC | CASRTRTSGDIQETQYF
TRBD1 | TRBJ2-7 | few | TRBV25-1 | TGTGCCAGCAGTGCCACCGGGACAGGGGGCGAGCAGTACTTC | CASSATGTGGEQYF
TRBD1 | TRBJ1-5 | few | TRBV12-3/TRBV12-4 | TGTGCCAGCAGGCAGGGGGGGGGCAATCAGCCCCAGCATTTT | CASRQGGGNQPQHF
NA | TRBJ1-2 | many | TRBV7-2 | TGTGCCAGCAGCCCCGGACGGGAGAGCTTGGGGGGCTACACCTTC | CASSPGRESLGGYTF
TRBD1 | TRBJ1-2 | NA | TRBV5-1 | TGCGCCAGCAGCTTGGAAGGGGGCCATGGCTACACCTTC | CASSLEGGHGYTF
NA | TRBJ1-2 | few | TRBV5-5 | TGTGCCAGCAGCTTGTGGGCCGACGGGGGTGGCTACACCTTC | CASSLWADGGGYTF
TRBD1 | TRBJ2-1 | NA | TRBV15 | TGTGCCACCAGCAGGGATAGGGACAGGGGAATAAATGAGCAGTTCTTC | CATSRDRDRGINEQFF
NA | TRBJ1-4 | few | TRBV30 | TGTGCCTGGAGTGGACCGTCCTCTGGGCCTGAAAAACTGTTTTTT | CAWSGPSSGPEKLFF
NA | TRBJ1-2 | NA | TRBV12-3/TRBV12-4 | TGTGCCAGCAGTTTAGTAGCGGCTGGCTACACCTTC | CASSLVAAGYTF
NA | TRBJ2-5 | few | TRBV11-1 | TGTGCCAGCAGCGGAAACACAGGGAGGCAAGAGACCCAGTACTTC | CASSGNTGRQETQYF
NA | TRBJ2-3 | few | TRBV10-3 | TGTGCCATCAGTGAGCCGGGAACAGGGCTGGCGCAGTATTTT | CAISEPGTGLAQYF
TRBD1 | TRBJ2-7 | few | TRBV12-3/TRBV12-4 | TGTGCCAGCAGTCCGGGGGGGACAGGGGGCGCCGAGCAGTACTTC | CASSPGGTGGAEQYF
TRBD2 | TRBJ2-7 | NA | TRBV5-1 | TGCGCCAGCAGCATTTTGGGGACTAACTACGAGCAGTACTTC | CASSILGTNYEQYF
NA | TRBJ2-2 | NA | TRBV9 | TGTGCGAGCAGCGTAGCCCCCCGGGGCACCGGGGAGCTGTTTTTT | CASSVAPRGTGELFF
TRBD2 | TRBJ2-5 | NA | TRBV11-2 | TGTGCCAGCAGCTTCGCTAGCGGGGGGGCGGAGACCCAGTACTTC | CASSFASGGAETQYF
TRBD2 | TRBJ2-1 | few | TRBV12-3/TRBV12-4 | TGTGCCAGCAGGATGACTAGCGGGCAAGAACGGGGTGAGCAGTTCTTC | CASRMTSGQERGEQFF
NA | TRBJ2-6 | many | TRBV7-2 | TGTGCCAGCAGCTTGTCAGTCTCTGGGGCCAACGTCCTGACTTTC | CASSLSVSGANVLTF
NA | TRBJ2-5 | many | TRBV20-1 | TGCAGTGGGCCGGACGGGCAAGAGACCCAGTACTTC | CSGPDGQETQYF
TRBD2 | TRBJ2-3 | NA | TRBV6-6 | TGTGCCAGCAGTTACTCGACTAGCGGGGGGACAGATACGCAGTATTTT | CASSYSTSGGTDTQYF
NA | TRBJ2-7 | NA | TRBV4-1 | TGCGCCAGCAGCCAAGATTGGCCCGGGTCCTACGAGCAGTACTTC | CASSQDWPGSYEQYF
NA | TRBJ2-3 | NA | TRBV4-3 | TGCGCCAGCAGCCCTAGGGGTCCGGCAACAGATACGCAGTATTTT | CASSPRGPATDTQYF
NA | TRBJ1-1 | NA | TRBV29-1 | TGCAGCGTTGTAGGAGGGGTTGAAGCTTTCTTT | CSVVGGVEAFF
TRBD1 | TRBJ2-5 | NA | TRBV13 | TGTGCCAGCAGCGAAGGACAGGGCACTAGGGAGACCCAGTACTTC | CASSEGQGTRETQYF
TRBD1 | TRBJ2-7 | few | TRBV7-2 | TGTGCCAGCAGCTTAGAACAGGGGTCCTACGAGCAGTACTTC | CASSLEQGSYEQYF
NA | TRBJ2-6 | few | TRBV7-3 | TGTGCCAGCAGCGCTCGGGGTTTTCGTGGGGCCAACGTCCTGACTTTC | CASSARGFRGANVLTF
TRBD1 | TRBJ2-3 | NA | TRBV5-1 | TGCGCCAGCAGCCTACCTGACAGGGTATGGGGGACAGATACGCAGTATTTT | CASSLPDRVWGTDTQYF